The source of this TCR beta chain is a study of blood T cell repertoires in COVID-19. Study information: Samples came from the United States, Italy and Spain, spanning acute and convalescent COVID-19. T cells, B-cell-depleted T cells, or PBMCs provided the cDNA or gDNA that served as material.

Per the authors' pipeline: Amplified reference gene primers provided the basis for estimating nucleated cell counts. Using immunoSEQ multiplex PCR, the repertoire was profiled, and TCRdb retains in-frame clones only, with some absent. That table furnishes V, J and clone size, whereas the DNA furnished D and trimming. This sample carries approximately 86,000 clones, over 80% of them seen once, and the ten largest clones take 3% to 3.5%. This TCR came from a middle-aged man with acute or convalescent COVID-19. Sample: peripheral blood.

The CDR3 DNA reads as TGTGCCAGCTCAGACAATCCGGGACAGGGAGACACTGAAGCTTTCTTT. Its protein product is CASSDNPGQGDTEAFF. The V and J genes are TRBV18 and TRBJ1-1, with 9 positions matching TRBD1. Germline CDR1 and CDR2: KGHSH and LQKENI. The J segment lost 3 bases and the V segment lost 5 bases, leaving 10 bases of the junction unmatched. The CDR3 has 16 amino acids.